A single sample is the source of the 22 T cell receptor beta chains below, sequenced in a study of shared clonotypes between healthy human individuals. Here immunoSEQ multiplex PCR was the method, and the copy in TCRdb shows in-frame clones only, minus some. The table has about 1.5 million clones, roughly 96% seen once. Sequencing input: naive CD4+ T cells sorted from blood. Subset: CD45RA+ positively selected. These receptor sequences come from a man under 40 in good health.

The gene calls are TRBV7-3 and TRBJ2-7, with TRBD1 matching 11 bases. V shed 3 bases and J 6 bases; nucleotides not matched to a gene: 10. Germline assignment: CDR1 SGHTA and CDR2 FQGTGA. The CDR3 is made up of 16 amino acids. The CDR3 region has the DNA TGTGCCAGCAGCTTCCTCGACCGGGACAGGGGGGGCGAGCAGTACTTC. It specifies CASSFLDRDRGGEQYF.

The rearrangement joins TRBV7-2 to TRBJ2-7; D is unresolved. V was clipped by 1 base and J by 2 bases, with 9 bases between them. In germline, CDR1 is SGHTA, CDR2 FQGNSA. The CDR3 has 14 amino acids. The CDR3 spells CASSLGSIPYEQYF. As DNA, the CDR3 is TGTGCCAGCAGCTTAGGGAGTATTCCCTACGAGCAGTACTTC.

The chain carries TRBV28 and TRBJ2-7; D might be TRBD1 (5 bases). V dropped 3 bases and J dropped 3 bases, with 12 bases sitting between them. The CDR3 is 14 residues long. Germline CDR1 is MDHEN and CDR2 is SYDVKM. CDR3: CASSLWTRVYEQYF. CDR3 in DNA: TGTGCCAGCAGTTTGTGGACAAGAGTCTACGAGCAGTACTTC.

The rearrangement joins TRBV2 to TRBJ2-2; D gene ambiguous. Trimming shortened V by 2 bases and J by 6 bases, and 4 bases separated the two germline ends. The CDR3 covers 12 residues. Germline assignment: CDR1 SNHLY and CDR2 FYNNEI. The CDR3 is CASSELPGELFF. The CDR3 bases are TGTGCCAGCAGTGAACTCCCCGGGGAGCTGTTTTTT.

DNA for the CDR3: TGTGCCAGCAGCTTAGGTGACAGAGATGGGGAGACCCAGTACTTC. This sequence encodes CASSLGDRDGETQYF. The chain recombines TRBV7-9 with TRBJ2-5; maybe TRBD1 (5 bases). Trimming removed 1 base at V and 5 bases at J, with 14 bases between. Germline assignment: CDR1 SEHNR and CDR2 FQNEAQ (reference sequence). CDR3 size: 15 residues.

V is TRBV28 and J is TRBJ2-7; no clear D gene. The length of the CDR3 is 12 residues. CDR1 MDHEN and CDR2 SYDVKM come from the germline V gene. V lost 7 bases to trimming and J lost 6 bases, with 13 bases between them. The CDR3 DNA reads TGTGCCAGCAACCAAAAGGACGTCGAGCAGTACTTC. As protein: CASNQKDVEQYF.

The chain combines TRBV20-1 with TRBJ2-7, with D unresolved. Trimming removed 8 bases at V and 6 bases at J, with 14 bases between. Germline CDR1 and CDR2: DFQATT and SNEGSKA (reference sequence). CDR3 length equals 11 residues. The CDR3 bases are TGCAGTATTTTTAGATTCTCCGAGCAGTACTTC. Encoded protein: CSIFRFSEQYF.

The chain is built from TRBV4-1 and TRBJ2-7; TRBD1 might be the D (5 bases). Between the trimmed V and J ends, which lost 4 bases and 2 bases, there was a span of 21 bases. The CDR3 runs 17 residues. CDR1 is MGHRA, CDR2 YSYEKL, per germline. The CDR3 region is CASSPAFLGRVPYEQYF. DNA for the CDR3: TGCGCCAGCAGCCCAGCTTTCTTGGGCAGGGTCCCCTACGAGCAGTACTTC.

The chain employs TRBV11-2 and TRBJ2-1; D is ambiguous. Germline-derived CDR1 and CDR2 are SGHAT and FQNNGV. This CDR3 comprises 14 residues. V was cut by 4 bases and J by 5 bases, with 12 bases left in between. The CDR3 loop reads CASSSLSGDNEQFF. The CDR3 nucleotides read TGTGCCAGCAGCTCCCTAAGTGGAGACAATGAGCAGTTCTTC.

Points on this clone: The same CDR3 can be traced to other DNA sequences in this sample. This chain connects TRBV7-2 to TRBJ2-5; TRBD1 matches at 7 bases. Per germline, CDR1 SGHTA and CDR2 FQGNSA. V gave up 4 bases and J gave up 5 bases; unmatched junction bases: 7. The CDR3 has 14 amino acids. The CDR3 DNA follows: TGTGCCAGCAGCTCAGACAGGGTCCGGGAGACCCAGTACTTC. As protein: CASSSDRVRETQYF. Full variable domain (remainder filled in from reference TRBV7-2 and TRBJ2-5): GAGVSQSPSNKVTEKGKDVELRCDPISGHTALYWYRQSLGQGLEFLIYFQGNSAPDKSGLPSDRFSAERTGGSVSTLTIQRTQQEDSAVYLCASSSDRVRETQYFGPGTRLLVL.

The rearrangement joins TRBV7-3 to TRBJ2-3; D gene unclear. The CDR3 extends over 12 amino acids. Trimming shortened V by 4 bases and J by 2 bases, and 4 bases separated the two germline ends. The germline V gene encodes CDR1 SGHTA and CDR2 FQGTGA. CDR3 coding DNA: TGTGCCAGCAGCTCGATCACAGATACGCAGTATTTT. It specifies CASSSITDTQYF. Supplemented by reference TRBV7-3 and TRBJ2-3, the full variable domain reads GAGVSQTPSNKVTEKGKYVELRCDPISGHTALYWYRQSLGQGPEFLIYFQGTGAADDSGLPNDRFFAVRPEGSVSTLKIQRTERGDSAVYLCASSSITDTQYFGPGTRLTVL.

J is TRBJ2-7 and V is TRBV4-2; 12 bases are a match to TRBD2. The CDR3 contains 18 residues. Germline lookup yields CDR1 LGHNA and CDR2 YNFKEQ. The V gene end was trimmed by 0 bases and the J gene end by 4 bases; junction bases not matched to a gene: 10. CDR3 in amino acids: CASSQDLGTSGSQYEQYF. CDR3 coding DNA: TGTGCCAGCAGCCAAGATTTAGGGACTAGCGGGTCACAATACGAGCAGTACTTC.

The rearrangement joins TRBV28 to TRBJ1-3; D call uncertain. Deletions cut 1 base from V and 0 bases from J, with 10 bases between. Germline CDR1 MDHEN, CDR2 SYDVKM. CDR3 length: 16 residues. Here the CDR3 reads CASSLSGGISGNTIYF. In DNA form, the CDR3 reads TGTGCCAGCAGTTTATCGGGAGGAATCTCTGGAAACACCATATATTTT.

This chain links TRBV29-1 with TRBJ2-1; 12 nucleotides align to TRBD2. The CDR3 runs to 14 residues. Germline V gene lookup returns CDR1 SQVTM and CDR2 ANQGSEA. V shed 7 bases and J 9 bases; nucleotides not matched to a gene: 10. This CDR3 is CSARLLAGGGEQFF. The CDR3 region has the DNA TGCAGCGCTAGGTTACTAGCGGGAGGAGGTGAGCAGTTCTTC.

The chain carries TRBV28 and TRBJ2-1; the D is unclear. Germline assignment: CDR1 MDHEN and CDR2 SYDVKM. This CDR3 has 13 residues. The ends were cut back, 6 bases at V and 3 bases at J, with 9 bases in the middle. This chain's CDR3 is CASSQDGYNEQFF. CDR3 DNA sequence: TGTGCCAGCAGCCAAGACGGCTACAATGAGCAGTTCTTC. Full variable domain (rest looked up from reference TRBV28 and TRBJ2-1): DVKVTQSSRYLVKRTGEKVFLECVQDMDHENMFWYRQDPGLGLRLIYFSYDVKMKEKGDIPEGYSVSREKKERFSLILESASTNQTSMYLCASSQDGYNEQFFGPGTRLTVL.

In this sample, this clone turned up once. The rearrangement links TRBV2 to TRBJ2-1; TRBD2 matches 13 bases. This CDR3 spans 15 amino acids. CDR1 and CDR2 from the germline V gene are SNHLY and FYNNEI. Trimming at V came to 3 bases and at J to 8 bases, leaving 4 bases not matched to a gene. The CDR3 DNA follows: TGTGCCAGCAGTGATGGGACTAGCGGGGCCGATGAGCAGTTCTTC. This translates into CASSDGTSGADEQFF.

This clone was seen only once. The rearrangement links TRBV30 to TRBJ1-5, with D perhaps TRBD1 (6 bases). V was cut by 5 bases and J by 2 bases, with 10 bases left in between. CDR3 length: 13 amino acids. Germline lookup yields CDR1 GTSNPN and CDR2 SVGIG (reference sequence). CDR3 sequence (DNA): TGTGCCTGGGACGGGGGCGGCAATCAGCCCCAGCATTTT. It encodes CAWDGGGNQPQHF.

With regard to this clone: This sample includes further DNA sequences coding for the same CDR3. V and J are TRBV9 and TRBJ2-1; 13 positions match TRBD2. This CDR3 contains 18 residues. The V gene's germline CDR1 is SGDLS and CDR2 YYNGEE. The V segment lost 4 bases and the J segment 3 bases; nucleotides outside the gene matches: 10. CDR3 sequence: CASSIGLAGEGGYNEQFF. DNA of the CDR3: TGTGCCAGCAGCATCGGACTAGCGGGAGAAGGGGGCTACAATGAGCAGTTCTTC.

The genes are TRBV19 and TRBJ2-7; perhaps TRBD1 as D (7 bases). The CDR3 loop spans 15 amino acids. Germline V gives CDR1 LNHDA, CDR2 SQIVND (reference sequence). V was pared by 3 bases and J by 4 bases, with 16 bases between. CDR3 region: CASSMIGGGFYEQYF. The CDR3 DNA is TGTGCCAGTAGTATGATTGGAGGGGGCTTTTACGAGCAGTACTTC.

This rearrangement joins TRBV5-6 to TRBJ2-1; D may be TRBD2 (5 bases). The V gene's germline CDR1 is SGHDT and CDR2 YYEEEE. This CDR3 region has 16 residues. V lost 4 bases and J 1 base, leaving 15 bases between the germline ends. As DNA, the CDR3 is TGTGCCAGCAGCCTTGCTAGCTGGGATTCCTACAATGAGCAGTTCTTC. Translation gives CASSLASWDSYNEQFF.

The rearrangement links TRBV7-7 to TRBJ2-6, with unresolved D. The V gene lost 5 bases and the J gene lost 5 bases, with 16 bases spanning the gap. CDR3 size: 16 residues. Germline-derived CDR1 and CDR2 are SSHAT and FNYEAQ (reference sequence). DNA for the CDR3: TGTGCCAGCAGCGAAAGGGCACAAAGTCGGGCCAACGTCCTGACTTTC. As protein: CASSERAQSRANVLTF.

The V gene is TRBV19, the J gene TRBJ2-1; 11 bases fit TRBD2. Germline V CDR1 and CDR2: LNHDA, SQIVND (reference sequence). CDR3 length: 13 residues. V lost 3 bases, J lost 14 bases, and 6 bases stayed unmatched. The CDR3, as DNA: TGTGCCAGTAGTATGAGTCCGACTAGCGGGGAGTTCTTC. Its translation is CASSMSPTSGEFF.